This T cell receptor (beta chain) was sequenced during a study of blood T cell repertoires in COVID-19. Study at large: There were acute and convalescent COVID-19 samples, and they came from the United States, Italy and Spain. PBMCs, B-cell-depleted T cells, or T cells provided the cDNA or gDNA that made up the material.

In this sample, this clone turned up once. The ends lost 11 bases at V and 0 bases at J; junction bases unmatched: 7. Germline CDR1 reads MDHEN; CDR2 reads SYDVKM. There are 14 residues in the CDR3. Original data processing: Researchers report that nucleated cell counts were estimated from reference gene primer amplification. Profiled with immunoSEQ multiplex PCR; TCRdb holds only in-frame clones, not every one. That table furnishes V, J and clone size, whereas the DNA furnished D and trimming. The sample lists about 130,000 clones, under 90% occurring once. This TCR derives from a woman aged 55-70 years with active or convalescent COVID-19. The V and J genes are TRBV28 and TRBJ2-1; 7 nucleotides match TRBD2. The specimen was peripheral blood. This chain's CDR3 is CAGRAGSSYNEQFF. The CDR3 nucleotides are TGTGCCGGAAGAGCGGGGAGCTCCTACAATGAGCAGTTCTTC.